The T cell receptor (beta chain) described here comes from a study of early T cells in non-severe SARS-CoV-2 infection. Study-level background: With bulk RNA from unsorted whole blood as input, sequencing yielded unpaired chains.

TCRdb re-called the 5' RACE reads with MiXCR, one entry per CDR3 protein. The profile shows tens of thousands of distinct CDR3 sequences, around 18% of them singletons. The CDR3 covers 14 residues. V dropped 3 bases and J dropped 5 bases, with 13 bases sitting between them. Germline CDR1 reads MNHEY; CDR2 reads SMNVEV (reference sequence). The specimen comprised whole blood, sampled at baseline. The clonotype was recovered from an adult who was a healthcare worker with PCR-confirmed SARS-CoV-2 infection or an uninfected control (not recorded which). The rearrangement uses TRBV27 and TRBJ2-5; a possible D gene is TRBD1 (5 bases). DNA for the CDR3: TGTGCCAGCAGTTTTTGGGGCGACCGGGAGACCCAGTACTTC. It encodes CASSFWGDRETQYF.